The clone carrying this T cell receptor (beta chain) was seen many times. The source of the sample is a study of blood T cell repertoires in COVID-19. Repertoires were generated with immunoSEQ multiplex PCR, while TCRdb's copy carries only in-frame clones and drops some. The repertoire holds 84,000 or so clones, 85% seen once, with 18% in the top ten. This CDR3 spans 14 amino acids. CDR1 and CDR2 from the germline V gene are LNHDA and SQIVND (reference sequence). V was clipped by 2 bases and J by 4 bases, with 11 bases between them. The chain employs TRBV19 and TRBJ1-2; a weak D match, TRBD1 (5 bases). The receptor's source is a man older than 75 with active or convalescent COVID-19. Input material: peripheral blood. Written as DNA, the CDR3 is TGTGCCAGTAGTATACAGGGTACTCGCTATGGCTACACCTTC. Its protein is CASSIQGTRYGYTF.